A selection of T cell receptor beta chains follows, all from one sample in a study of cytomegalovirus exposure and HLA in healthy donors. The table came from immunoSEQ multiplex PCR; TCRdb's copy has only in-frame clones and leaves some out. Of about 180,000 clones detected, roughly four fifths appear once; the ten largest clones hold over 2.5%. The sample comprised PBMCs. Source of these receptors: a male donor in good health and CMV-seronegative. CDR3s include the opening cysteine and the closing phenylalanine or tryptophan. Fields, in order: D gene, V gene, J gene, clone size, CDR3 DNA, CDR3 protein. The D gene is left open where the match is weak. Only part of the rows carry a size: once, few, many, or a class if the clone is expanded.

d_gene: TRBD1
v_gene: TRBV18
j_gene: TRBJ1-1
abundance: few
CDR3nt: TGTGCCAGCTCACTGCCCGGGACAGGGGTAACTGAAGCTTTCTTT
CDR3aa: CASSLPGTGVTEAFF

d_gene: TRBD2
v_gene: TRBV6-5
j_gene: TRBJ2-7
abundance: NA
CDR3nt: TGTGCCAGCAGTTACTCGTCACTAGCGGGAGGCTACGAGCAGTACTTC
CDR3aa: CASSYSSLAGGYEQYF

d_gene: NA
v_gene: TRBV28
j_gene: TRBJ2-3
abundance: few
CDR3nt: TGTGCCAGCAGTTTCACAGGACAGTCCACAGATACGCAGTATTTT
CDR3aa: CASSFTGQSTDTQYF

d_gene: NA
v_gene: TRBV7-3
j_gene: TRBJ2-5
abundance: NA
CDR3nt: TGTGCCAGCAGCCCAGGAGGGGGCCAGCAAGAGACCCAGTACTTC
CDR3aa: CASSPGGGQQETQYF

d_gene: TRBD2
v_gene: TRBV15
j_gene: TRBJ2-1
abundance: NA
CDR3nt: TGTGCCACCAGCGGGCTAGCGGGTCTTAGCTCCTACAATGAGCAGTTCTTC
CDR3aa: CATSGLAGLSSYNEQFF

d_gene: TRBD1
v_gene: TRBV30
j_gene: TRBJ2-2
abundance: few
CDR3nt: TGTGCCTGGACCGGGACAGCGAACACCGGGGAGCTGTTTTTT
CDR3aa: CAWTGTANTGELFF

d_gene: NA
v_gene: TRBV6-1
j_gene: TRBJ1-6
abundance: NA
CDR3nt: TGTGCCAGCAGTGAAGGGGGAGGGCGTAATTCACCCCTCCACTTT
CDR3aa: CASSEGGGRNSPLHF

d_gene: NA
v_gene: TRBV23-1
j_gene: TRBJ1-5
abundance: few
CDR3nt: TGCGCCAGCAGTCAATCGCGGTTGAGCAATCAGCCCCAGCATTTT
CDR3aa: CASSQSRLSNQPQHF

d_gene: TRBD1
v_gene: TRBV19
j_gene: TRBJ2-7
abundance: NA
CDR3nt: TGTGCCAGTAGTATAGATTCTTCAGGGACAGGGTACTACGAGCAGTACTTC
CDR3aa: CASSIDSSGTGYYEQYF

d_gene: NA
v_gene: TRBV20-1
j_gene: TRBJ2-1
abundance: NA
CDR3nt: TGCAGTGCTAGAGAAGGGGGTGAGCAGTTCTTC
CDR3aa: CSAREGGEQFF

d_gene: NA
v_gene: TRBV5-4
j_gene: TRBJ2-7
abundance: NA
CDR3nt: TGTGCCAGCAGTAGCTCCTACGAGCAGTACTTC
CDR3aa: CASSSSYEQYF

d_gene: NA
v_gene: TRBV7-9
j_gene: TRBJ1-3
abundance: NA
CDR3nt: TGTGCCAGCAGCTTAGGGGGGCCCTCCCAAAACACCATATATTTT
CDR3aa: CASSLGGPSQNTIYF

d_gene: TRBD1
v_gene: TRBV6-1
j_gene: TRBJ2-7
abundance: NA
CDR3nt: TGTGCCAGCAGTAGGGACAGGGAAATGGACGAGCAGTACTTC
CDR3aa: CASSRDREMDEQYF

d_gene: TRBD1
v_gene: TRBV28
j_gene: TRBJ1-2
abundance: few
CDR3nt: TGTGCCAGCAGTGGGGACAGGTTTAAAGGCTACACCTTC
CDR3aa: CASSGDRFKGYTF

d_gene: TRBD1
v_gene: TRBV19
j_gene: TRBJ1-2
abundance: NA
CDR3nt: TGTGCCAGTTCCTTGACAGGGAGAATCGGTGGCTACACCTTC
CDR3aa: CASSLTGRIGGYTF

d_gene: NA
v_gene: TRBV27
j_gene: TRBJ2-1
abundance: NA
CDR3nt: TGTGCCAGCAGTCCTACCGCCAATGAGCAGTTCTTC
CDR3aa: CASSPTANEQFF

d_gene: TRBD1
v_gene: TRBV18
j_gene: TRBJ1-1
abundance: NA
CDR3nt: TGTGCCAGCTCACCGGGTCAGGGGGTGAACACTGAAGCTTTCTTT
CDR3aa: CASSPGQGVNTEAFF

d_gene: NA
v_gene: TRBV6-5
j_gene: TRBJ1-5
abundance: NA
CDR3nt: TGTGCCAGCGGCCCGTCGCCTTTTAGCAATCAGCCCCAGCATTTT
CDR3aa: CASGPSPFSNQPQHF

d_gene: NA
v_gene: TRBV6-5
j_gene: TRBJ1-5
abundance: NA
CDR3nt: TGTGCCAGCAGCCCTGGTACAGGCAATCAGCCCCAGCATTTT
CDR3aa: CASSPGTGNQPQHF

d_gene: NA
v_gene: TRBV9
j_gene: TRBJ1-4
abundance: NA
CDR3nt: TGTGCCAGCAGCGGGCGGCAGCGTGATGAAAAACTGTTTTTT
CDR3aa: CASSGRQRDEKLFF

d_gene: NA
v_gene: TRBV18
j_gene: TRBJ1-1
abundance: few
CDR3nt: TGTGCCAGCTCACCATCCCAGGGGCTGAACACTGAAGCTTTCTTT
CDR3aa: CASSPSQGLNTEAFF

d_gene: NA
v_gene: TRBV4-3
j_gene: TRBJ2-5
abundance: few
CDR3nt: TGCGCCAGCAGCCCCTGGGGGGGGGCCCAAGAGACCCAGTACTTC
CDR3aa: CASSPWGGAQETQYF

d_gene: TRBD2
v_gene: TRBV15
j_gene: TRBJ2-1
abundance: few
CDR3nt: TGTGCCACCAGCAGAGACCCTCGGGGGGAAGGCGTCTTC
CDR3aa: CATSRDPRGEGVF

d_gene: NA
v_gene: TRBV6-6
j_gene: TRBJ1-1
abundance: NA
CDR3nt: TGTGCCAGCAGCGGACAGTTGAACACTGAAGCTTTCTTT
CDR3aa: CASSGQLNTEAFF

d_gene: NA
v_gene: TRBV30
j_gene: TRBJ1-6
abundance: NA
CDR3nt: TGTGCCTGGAGGGGGAGACGATCACCCCTCCACTTT
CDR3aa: CAWRGRRSPLHF

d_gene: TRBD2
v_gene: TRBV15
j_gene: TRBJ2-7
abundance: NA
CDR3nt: TGTGCCACCGGGGAGGGCTACGAGCAGTACTTC
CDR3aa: CATGEGYEQYF

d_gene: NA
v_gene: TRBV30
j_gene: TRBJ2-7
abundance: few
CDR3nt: TGTGCCTGGAGTGCTTCCCGTGTCCTCGCTCGTAGGAGCTCCTACGAGCAGTACTTC
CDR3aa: CAWSASRVLARRSSYEQYF

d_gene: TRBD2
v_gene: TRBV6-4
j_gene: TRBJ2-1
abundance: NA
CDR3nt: TGTGCCAGCACCGCGACTAGCGGGGGGGTCAATGAGCAGTTCTTC
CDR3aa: CASTATSGGVNEQFF

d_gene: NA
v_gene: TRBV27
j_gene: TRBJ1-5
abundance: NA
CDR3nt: TGTGCCAGCAGTGCCCTGGAGGGCAATCAGCCCCAGCATTTT
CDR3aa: CASSALEGNQPQHF

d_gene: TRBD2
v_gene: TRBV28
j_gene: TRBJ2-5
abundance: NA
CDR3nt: TGTGCCAGCAGTTACCCTGGGAGGGCGGGAGGGCGGGAGACCCAGTACTTC
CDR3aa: CASSYPGRAGGRETQYF

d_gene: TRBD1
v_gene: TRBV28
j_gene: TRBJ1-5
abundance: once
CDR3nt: TGTGCCAGCACACCGGGACAGGGAAATCAGCCCCAGCATTTT
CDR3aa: CASTPGQGNQPQHF

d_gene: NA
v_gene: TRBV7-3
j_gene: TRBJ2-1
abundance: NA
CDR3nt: TGTGCCAGCAGCTTAACGTTTCTAGATGAGCAGTTCTTC
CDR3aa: CASSLTFLDEQFF

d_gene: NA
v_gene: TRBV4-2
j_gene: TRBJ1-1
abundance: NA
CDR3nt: TGTGCCAGCAGCCAAGAGGTGTATGTTGGACACCCAGTTTTCTTT
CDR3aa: CASSQEVYVGHPVFF

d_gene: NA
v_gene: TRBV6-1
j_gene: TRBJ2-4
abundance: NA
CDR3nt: TGTGCCAGCAGTGGACGAGGACAGCTAGCCAAAAACATTCAGTACTTC
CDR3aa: CASSGRGQLAKNIQYF

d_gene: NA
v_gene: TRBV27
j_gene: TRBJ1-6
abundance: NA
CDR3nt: TGTGCCAGCAGTTTATTCCGGTATTCACCCCTCCACTTT
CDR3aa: CASSLFRYSPLHF

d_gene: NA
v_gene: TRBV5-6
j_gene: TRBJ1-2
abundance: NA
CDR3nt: TGTGCCAGCAGCCCCGGACAGTATGGCTACACCTTC
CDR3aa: CASSPGQYGYTF

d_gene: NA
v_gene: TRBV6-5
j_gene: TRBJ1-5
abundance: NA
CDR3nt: TGTGCCAGCAGTTACCCCAGACAGCATTTT
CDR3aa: CASSYPRQHF

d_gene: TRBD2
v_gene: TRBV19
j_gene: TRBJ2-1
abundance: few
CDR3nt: TGTGCCAGTAGCCGTCGGGGGGTTGGTATGAATGAGCAGTTCTTC
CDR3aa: CASSRRGVGMNEQFF

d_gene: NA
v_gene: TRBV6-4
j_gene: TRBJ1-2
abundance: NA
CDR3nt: TGTGCCAGCAGCCCCGAAGACGACAGTCACTATGGCTACACCTTC
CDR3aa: CASSPEDDSHYGYTF

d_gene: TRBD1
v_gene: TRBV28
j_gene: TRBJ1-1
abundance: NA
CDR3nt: TGTGCCAGCAGTCTCGAGGGGGCCGATGAAGCTTTCTTT
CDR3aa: CASSLEGADEAFF